The clone carrying this TCR beta chain was picked up one time. This record comes from a study of blood T cell repertoires in COVID-19. This CDR3 has 15 amino acids. V was clipped by 5 bases and J by 5 bases; unmatched bases: 8. Sequenced by immunoSEQ multiplex PCR; TCRdb stores in-frame clones only, minus some. The sample has about 100,000 clones, 70% to 90% seen once. The TCR was taken from a human donor in a cohort sampled during active COVID-19. V is TRBV23-1 and J is TRBJ2-2; 7 positions match TRBD2. TRBV23-1 counts as an open reading frame of uncertain function. The sample taken for sequencing was peripheral blood. CDR3 residues: CASSSGGRRTGELFF. CDR3 bases: TGCGCCAGCAGTTCTGGCGGGAGAAGGACCGGGGAGCTGTTTTTT.